The 8 T cell receptor beta chains below come from one sample, sequenced in a study of a mutant IDH1 vaccine in newly diagnosed glioma. Only in-frame clones appear in the TCRdb table, and some are missing; sequencing was by immunoSEQ multiplex PCR. This sample yields some 42,000 clones, of which roughly 80% are seen a single time; 5.3% belongs to the top ten. Time point meaning: week 23, last vaccination. Vaccinated patients received 300 ug of mutant IDH1 20-mer peptide per dose, with topical imiquimod. No antigen has been identified for these receptors. The source material was PBMCs, sampled from a glioma patient whose treatment included an IDH1 peptide vaccine. These receptors came from a man in his forties or fifties with glioma.

In this sample, this clone turned up a few times. The chain recombines TRBV30 with TRBJ2-7; 8 bases line up with TRBD1. Germline assignment: CDR1 GTSNPN and CDR2 SVGIG (reference sequence). The CDR3 covers 13 residues. V lost 3 bases to trimming and J lost 3 bases; unmatched junction nucleotides: 4. CDR3 region: CAWSATGGYEQYF. The CDR3 DNA reads as TGTGCCTGGAGCGCCACAGGGGGCTACGAGCAGTACTTC.

This rearrangement joins TRBV7-9 to TRBJ1-4, with 8 bases fitting TRBD1. V dropped 3 bases and J dropped 7; count of bases not matched to a gene: 4. The CDR3 is 14 amino acids. Germline CDR1 and CDR2: SEHNR and FQNEAQ (reference sequence). DNA of the CDR3: TGTGCCAGCAGCTTCCCTGACAGGGGTGAAAAACTGTTTTTT. It is translated as CASSFPDRGEKLFF.

The rearrangement links TRBV9 to TRBJ2-3, with a weak D call TRBD1 (6 bases). The CDR3 totals 15 residues. The V gene lost 4 bases and the J gene lost 3 bases, with 15 bases spanning the gap. Germline-derived CDR1 and CDR2 are SGDLS and YYNGEE. This chain's CDR3 is CASSPWGRGTDTQYF. The CDR3 DNA follows: TGTGCCAGCAGCCCCTGGGGCAGGGGTACAGATACGCAGTATTTT.

J is TRBJ2-1 and V is TRBV6-5; unclear D gene. Germline CDR1 reads MNHEY; CDR2 reads SVGAGI. With 4 bases removed from V and 8 bases from J, the gap between germline ends came to 9 bases. The length of the CDR3 is 12 residues. The CDR3 coding sequence is TGTGCCAGCAGTTCCCCCCCCCATGAGCAGTTCTTC. Protein sequence: CASSSPPHEQFF.

The rearrangement links TRBV7-2 to TRBJ2-5; 9 nucleotides agree with TRBD1. Germline V lookup: CDR1 SGHTA, CDR2 FQGNSA. The CDR3 is 16 amino acids. With 4 bases clipped from V and 5 bases from J, the junction kept 11 bases outside the gene matches. The CDR3 coding sequence is TGTGCCAGCAGCTCTCTTGGGACAGGGAATCCGGAGACCCAGTACTTC. It is translated as CASSSLGTGNPETQYF.

V usage is TRBV14 and J usage is TRBJ2-1; 9 bases map to TRBD1. The CDR3 has 11 residues. The V segment lost 5 bases and the J segment 16 bases; nucleotides outside the gene matches: 6. Germline CDR1 reads SGHDN; CDR2 reads FVKESK. CDR3 nucleotides: TGTGCCAGCAGCTACCGGGACAGGGAATTCTTC. It yields the protein CASSYRDREFF.

The chain couples TRBV5-1 to TRBJ1-2; weak D call: TRBD1 (5 bases). CDR1 and CDR2 from the germline V gene are SGHRS and YFSETQ. V was cut by 3 bases and J by 9 bases, with 18 bases left in between. The length of the CDR3 is 14 residues. In nucleotides, the CDR3 is TGCGCCAGCAGCTCCGTAGGGACCCCCATTCGCTACACCTTC. It translates to CASSSVGTPIRYTF.

This clone was detected only a few times. The genes are TRBV28 and TRBJ1-1; D is perhaps TRBD1 (6 bases). There are 14 residues in the CDR3. V gave up 3 bases and J gave up 4 bases, with 12 bases separating them. The V gene's germline CDR1 is MDHEN and CDR2 SYDVKM. CDR3 amino acids: CASSFRQGITEAFF. CDR3 sequence (DNA): TGTGCCAGCAGTTTCAGGCAGGGGATCACTGAAGCTTTCTTT.